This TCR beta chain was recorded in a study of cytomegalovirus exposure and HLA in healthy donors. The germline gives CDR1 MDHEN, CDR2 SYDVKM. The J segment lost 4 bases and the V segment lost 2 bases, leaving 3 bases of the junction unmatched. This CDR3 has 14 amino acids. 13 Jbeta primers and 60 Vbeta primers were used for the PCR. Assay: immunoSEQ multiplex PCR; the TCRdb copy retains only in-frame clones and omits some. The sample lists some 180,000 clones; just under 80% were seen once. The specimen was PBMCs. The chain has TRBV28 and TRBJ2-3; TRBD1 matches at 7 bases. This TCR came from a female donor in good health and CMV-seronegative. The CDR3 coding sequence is TGTGCCAGCAGTTTAGTGCAGGGGGCAGATACGCAGTATTTT. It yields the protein CASSLVQGADTQYF.